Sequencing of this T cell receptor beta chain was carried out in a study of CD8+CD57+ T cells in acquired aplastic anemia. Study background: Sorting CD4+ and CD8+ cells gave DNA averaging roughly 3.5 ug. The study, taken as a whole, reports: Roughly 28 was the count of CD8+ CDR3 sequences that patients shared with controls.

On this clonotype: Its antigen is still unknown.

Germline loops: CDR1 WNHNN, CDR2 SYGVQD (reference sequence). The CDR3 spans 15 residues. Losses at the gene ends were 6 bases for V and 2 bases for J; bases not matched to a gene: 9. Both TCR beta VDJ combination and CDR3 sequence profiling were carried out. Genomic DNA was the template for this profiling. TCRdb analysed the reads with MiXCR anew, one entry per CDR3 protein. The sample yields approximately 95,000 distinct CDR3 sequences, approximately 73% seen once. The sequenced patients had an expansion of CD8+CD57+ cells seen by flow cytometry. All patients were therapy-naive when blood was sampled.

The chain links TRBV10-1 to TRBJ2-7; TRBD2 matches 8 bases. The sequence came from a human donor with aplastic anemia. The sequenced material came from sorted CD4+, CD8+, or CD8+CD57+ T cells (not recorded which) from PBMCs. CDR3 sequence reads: CASSRGPGLAYEQYF. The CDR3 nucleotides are TGCGCCAGCAGCAGGGGACCGGGACTAGCCTACGAGCAGTACTTC.